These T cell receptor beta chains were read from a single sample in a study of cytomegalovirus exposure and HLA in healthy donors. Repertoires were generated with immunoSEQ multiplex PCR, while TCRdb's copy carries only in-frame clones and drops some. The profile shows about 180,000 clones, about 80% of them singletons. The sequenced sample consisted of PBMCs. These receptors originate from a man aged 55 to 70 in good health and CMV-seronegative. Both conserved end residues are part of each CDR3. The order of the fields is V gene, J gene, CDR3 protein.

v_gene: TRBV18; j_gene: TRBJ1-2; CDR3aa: CASSRGTGNNYGYTF
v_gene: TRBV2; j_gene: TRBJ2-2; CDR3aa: CASCPTSRLVGELFF
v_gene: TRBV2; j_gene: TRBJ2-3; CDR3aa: CAGGQRTSGGWGADTQYF
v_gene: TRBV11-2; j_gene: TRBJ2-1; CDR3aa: CASSSTAVGEQFF
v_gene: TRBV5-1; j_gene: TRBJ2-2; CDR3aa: CASRRKGEGLAGELFF
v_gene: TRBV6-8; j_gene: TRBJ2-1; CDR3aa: CASSARGSGGNNEQFF
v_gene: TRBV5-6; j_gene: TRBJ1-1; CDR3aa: CASSLVLGGSMNTEAFF
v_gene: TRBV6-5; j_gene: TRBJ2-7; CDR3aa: CASKNGRGLYEQYF
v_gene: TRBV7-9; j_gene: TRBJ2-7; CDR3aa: CSSSVTGFGLAPYEQYF
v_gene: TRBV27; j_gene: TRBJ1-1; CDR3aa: CASSPRGRNTEAFF
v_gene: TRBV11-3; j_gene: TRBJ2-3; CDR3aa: CASSLTVPGHQSTDTQYF
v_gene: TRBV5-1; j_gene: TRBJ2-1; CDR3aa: CASSSRTSGSLDEQFF
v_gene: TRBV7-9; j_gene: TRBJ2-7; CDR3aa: CSSSLAQGGTYEQYF
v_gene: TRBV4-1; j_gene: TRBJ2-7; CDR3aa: CASSLTGGNLIDEQYF
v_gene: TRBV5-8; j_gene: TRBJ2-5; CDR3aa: CASRGTGVEETQYF
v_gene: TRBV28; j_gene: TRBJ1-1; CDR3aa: CASSLLANTEAFF
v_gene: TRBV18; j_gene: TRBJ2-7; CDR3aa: CASSQPQGAKSYEQYF
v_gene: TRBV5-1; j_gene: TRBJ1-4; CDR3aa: CASREGGLGQGPTPNEKLFF
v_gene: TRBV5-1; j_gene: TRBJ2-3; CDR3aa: CASSRSLAGGPDTQYF
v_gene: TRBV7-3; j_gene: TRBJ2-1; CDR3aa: CASSLTLGAGSSYNEQFF
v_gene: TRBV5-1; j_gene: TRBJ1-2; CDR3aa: CASSPRPGGQDGYTF
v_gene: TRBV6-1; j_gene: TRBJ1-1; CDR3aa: CASRRGQFEAFF
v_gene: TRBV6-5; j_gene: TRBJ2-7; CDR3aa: CASGVRGGPYEQYF
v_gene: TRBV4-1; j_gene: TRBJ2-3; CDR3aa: CASSQEPTSGGVDTQYF
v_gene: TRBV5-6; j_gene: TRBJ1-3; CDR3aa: CASSLRTGGAGGNTIYF
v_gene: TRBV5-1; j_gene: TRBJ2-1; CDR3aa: CASSLARGTSYNEQFF
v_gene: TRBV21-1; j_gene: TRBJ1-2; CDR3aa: CASSKEETREACRIRNYGYTF
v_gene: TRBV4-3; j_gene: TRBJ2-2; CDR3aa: CASSQDRGFSGELFF
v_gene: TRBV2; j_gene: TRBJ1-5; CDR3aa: CASSDHGQGRSNQPQNF
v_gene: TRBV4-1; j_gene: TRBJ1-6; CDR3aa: CASSQQARGSSYNSPLHF
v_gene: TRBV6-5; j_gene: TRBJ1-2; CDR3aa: CATRATATCGYTF
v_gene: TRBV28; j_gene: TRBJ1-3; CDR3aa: CASSQQGSAGNTIYF
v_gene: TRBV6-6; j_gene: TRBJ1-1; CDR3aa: CASSGQGRNTEAFF
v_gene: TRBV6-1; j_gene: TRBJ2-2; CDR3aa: CASSDPGGVGTGELFF
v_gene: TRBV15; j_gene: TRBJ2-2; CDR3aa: CATSRAGVTGELFF
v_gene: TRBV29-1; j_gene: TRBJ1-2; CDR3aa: CSVDFLGTGTGYTF
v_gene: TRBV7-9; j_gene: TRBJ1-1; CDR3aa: CASSSGSRGQGTEAFF
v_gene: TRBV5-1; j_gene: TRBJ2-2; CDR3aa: CASSPGLAGVPGELFF
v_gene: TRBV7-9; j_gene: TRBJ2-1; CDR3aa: CASSLTSSYEQFF
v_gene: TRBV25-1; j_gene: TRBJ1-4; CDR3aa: CASSECGAPANEKLFF
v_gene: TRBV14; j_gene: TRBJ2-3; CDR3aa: CASSQVRVGGRGTDTQYF
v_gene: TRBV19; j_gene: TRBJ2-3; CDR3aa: CASSIASAGGADTQYF
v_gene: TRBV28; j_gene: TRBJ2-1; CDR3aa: CASSRDKQEQFF
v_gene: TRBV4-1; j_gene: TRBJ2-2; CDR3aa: CASSPVLAIGTGELFF
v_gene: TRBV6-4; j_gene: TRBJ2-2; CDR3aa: CASSEFYPGANTGELFF
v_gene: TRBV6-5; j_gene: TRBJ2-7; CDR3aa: CASRYFTSGRVYEQYF
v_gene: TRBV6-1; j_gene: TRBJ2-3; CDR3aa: CASSAGPSTDTQYF
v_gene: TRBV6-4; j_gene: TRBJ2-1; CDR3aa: CASSATSGGAQFF
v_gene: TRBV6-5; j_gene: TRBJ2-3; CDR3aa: CASSRGTTDTQYF
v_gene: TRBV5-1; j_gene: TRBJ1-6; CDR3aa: CASSLSIRGLSSYNSPLHF
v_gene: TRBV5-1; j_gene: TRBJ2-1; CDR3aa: CASSLQGVNEQFF
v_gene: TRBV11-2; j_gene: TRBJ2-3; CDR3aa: CASSLLASGEGDTQYF
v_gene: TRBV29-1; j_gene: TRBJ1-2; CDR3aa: CSVVLFDNTLAGYTF
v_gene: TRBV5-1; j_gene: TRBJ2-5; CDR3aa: CASSLGEGGYQETQYF
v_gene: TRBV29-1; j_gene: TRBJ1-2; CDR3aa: CSVEMGQSPLYGYTF
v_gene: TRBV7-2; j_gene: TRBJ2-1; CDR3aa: CASSSNGHMGYEQFF
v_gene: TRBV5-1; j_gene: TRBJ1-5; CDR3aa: CASSPGQGNQPQHF
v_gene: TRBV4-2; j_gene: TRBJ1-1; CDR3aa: CASSQDRVQAFF